Presented here are 8 T cell receptor beta chains from one specimen sequenced in a study of blood T cell repertoires in COVID-19. Here immunoSEQ multiplex PCR was the method, and the copy in TCRdb shows in-frame clones only, minus some. The sample has 210,000 or so clones; about 85% are singletons. The specimen was PBMCs or T cells enriched from blood (not recorded which). These receptor sequences come from a man aged 25-45 years who had recovered from COVID-19.

The rearrangement links TRBV6-5 to TRBJ1-1; unclear D gene. The CDR3 has 12 amino acids. Trimming took 3 bases from V and 10 from J, leaving 12 bases between them. Germline values: CDR1 MNHEY, CDR2 SVGAGI. CDR3 in amino acids: CASSYYGEGAFF. The CDR3 DNA is TGTGCCAGCAGTTATTATGGGGAGGGAGCTTTCTTT.

V is TRBV18 and J is TRBJ2-7, with 8 positions matching TRBD2. The CDR3 has 14 residues. Trimming cost V 4 bases and J 5 bases; bases outside gene matches: 7. Germline V gives CDR1 KGHSH, CDR2 LQKENI. CDR3 residues: CASSLTSVWHEQYF. In DNA, the CDR3 is TGTGCCAGCTCACTGACTAGCGTATGGCACGAGCAGTACTTC.

This chain connects TRBV11-2 to TRBJ1-4, with TRBD1 matching 9 bases. Losses at the gene ends were 3 bases for V and 8 bases for J; bases not matched to a gene: 7. This CDR3 has 15 amino acids. Per the germline V gene, CDR1 is SGHAT and CDR2 is FQNNGV. Here the CDR3 reads CASSFGTGPFEKLFF. The CDR3 DNA sequence: TGTGCCAGCAGCTTTGGGACAGGGCCGTTCGAAAAACTGTTTTTT.

The gene calls are TRBV11-2 and TRBJ2-3; maybe TRBD2 (5 bases). This CDR3 has 13 amino acids. Trimming stripped 4 bases from V and 3 bases from J, with 8 bases between. Germline assignment: CDR1 SGHAT and CDR2 FQNNGV. CDR3 in DNA: TGTGCCAGCAGCTATACTAGAACAGATACGCAGTATTTT. Protein sequence: CASSYTRTDTQYF.

In its sample, this clone was seen once. The chain couples TRBV5-1 to TRBJ2-3, with a possible D match to TRBD2 (5 bases). The CDR3 is made up of 13 amino acids. Looked up from germline, CDR1 is SGHRS and CDR2 is YFSETQ. V lost 0 bases to trimming and J lost 14 bases, with 16 bases between them. This chain's CDR3 is CASSLAPWERWYF. The CDR3, as DNA: TGCGCCAGCAGCTTGGCCCCTTGGGAGCGTTGGTATTTT.

The chain couples TRBV7-2 to TRBJ1-2; the D is unclear. Germline V lookup: CDR1 SGHTA, CDR2 FQGNSA. Trimming pared 1 base from V and 4 bases from J, leaving 13 bases between. CDR3 size: 15 residues. CDR3 sequence: CASSLEVRSAYGYTF. The CDR3 DNA is TGTGCCAGCAGCTTAGAGGTCAGGTCGGCCTATGGCTACACCTTC.

The chain recombines TRBV4-2 with TRBJ1-2; 9 nucleotides match TRBD1. This CDR3 is 15 amino acids long. The germline V gene has CDR1 LGHNA and CDR2 YNFKEQ. V lost 6 bases to trimming and J lost 3 bases; unmatched junction nucleotides: 8. The CDR3 coding sequence is TGTGCCAGCAGTGGACAGGGGTTTGACGACTATGGCTACACCTTC. It codes for CASSGQGFDDYGYTF.

This chain uses TRBV15 with TRBJ2-5, with 12 bases fitting TRBD2. Germline V CDR1 and CDR2: LNHNV, YYDKDF (reference sequence). The CDR3 has 16 residues. The junction had 7 bases not matched to a gene; V was cut back by 4 bases and J by 4 bases. The CDR3: CATSTGLAGLGETQYF. The CDR3 nucleotides read TGTGCCACCAGCACCGGACTAGCGGGATTAGGAGAGACCCAGTACTTC.